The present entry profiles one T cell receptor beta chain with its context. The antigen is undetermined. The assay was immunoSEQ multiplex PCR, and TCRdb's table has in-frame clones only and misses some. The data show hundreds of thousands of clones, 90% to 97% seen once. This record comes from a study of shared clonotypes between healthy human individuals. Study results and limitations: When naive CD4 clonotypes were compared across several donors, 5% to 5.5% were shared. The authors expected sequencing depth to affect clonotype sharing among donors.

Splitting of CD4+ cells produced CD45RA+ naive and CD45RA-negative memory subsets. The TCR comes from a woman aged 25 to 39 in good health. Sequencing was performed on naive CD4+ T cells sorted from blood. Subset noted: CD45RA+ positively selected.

The CDR3 DNA reads TGTGCCAGCAGCTTTGTAGCGGGAGCGGGACATGAGCAGTTCTTC. Translating gives CASSFVAGAGHEQFF. V and J are TRBV11-2 and TRBJ2-1, with 9 bases identical to TRBD2. The CDR3 consists of 15 residues. Germline trimming cut 3 bases from V and 8 bases from J; bases unmatched to any gene: 8. Germline-derived CDR1 and CDR2 are SGHAT and FQNNGV.